A selection of T cell receptor beta chains follows, all from one sample in a study of blood T cell repertoires in COVID-19. Libraries were prepared by immunoSEQ multiplex PCR; TCRdb keeps only in-frame clonotypes and omits some of them. The table lists under 250,000 clones, around 90% of them singletons. Sample: peripheral blood. These TCRs come from a man between 60 and 75 years old who had recovered from COVID-19. The CDR3 runs from the conserved cysteine through the conserved F or W. A D gene is named only where the DNA matches it firmly. The size entry is marked missing in some rows and otherwise reads once, few, many or a size class.

D	length	size	V	J	CDR3	DNA
TRBD1	14	-	TRBV5-1	TRBJ1-2	CASSLSGGPYGYTF	TGCGCCAGCAGCTTGTCAGGGGGCCCCTATGGCTACACCTTC
-	14	-	TRBV6-5	TRBJ1-2	CASSSGSTNYGYTF	TGTGCCAGCAGTTCGGGTTCCACTAACTATGGCTACACCTTC
-	16	few	TRBV30	TRBJ2-7	CAWSALYGGGSHEQYF	TGTGCCTGGAGTGCACTATATGGAGGTGGTAGTCACGAGCAGTACTTC
-	15	-	TRBV6-5	TRBJ1-5	CASTSPGGINQPQHF	TGTGCCAGCACCTCCCCGGGGGGAATTAATCAGCCCCAGCATTTT
-	13	-	TRBV6-2/TRBV6-3	TRBJ1-1	CASSGQMNTEAFF	TGTGCCAGCAGCGGACAGATGAACACTGAAGCTTTCTTT
TRBD1	14	once	TRBV5-4	TRBJ2-7	CASSLATGGYEQYF	TGTGCCAGCAGCTTGGCGACAGGGGGCTACGAGCAGTACTTC
TRBD1	15	few	TRBV27	TRBJ1-6	CASSLGGQGISPLHF	TGTGCCAGCAGTTTAGGGGGACAGGGAATATCACCCCTCCACTTT
TRBD2	14	-	TRBV5-1	TRBJ2-7	CASSREGAGYEQYF	TGCGCCAGCTCGCGGGAGGGTGCCGGCTACGAGCAGTACTTC
-	13	-	TRBV5-4	TRBJ1-5	CASSSNEEQPQHF	TGTGCCAGCAGCTCGAATGAAGAGCAGCCCCAGCATTTT
TRBD1	15	-	TRBV19	TRBJ2-1	CASSIRGQAHNEQFF	TGTGCCAGTAGTATAAGGGGGCAGGCCCACAATGAGCAGTTCTTC
TRBD1	15	-	TRBV3-1/TRBV3-2	TRBJ2-2	CASSQDRANTGELFF	TGTGCCAGCAGTCAGGACAGGGCAAACACCGGGGAGCTGTTTTTT
TRBD2	15	-	TRBV4-3	TRBJ2-3	CASSHERGDTDTQYF	TGCGCCAGCAGCCACGAGCGGGGGGACACAGATACGCAGTATTTT
TRBD1	15	-	TRBV11-2	TRBJ2-5	CASSPGTGIGETQYF	TGTGCCAGCAGCCCCGGGACAGGGATAGGAGAGACCCAGTACTTC
-	16	-	TRBV5-1	TRBJ1-1	CASSFGSVGDLTEAFF	TGCGCCAGCAGCTTCGGTTCGGTCGGAGATCTCACTGAAGCTTTCTTT
-	14	-	TRBV5-1	TRBJ2-2	CASSPSYRAGELFF	TGCGCCAGCAGCCCAAGCTACAGAGCCGGGGAGCTGTTTTTT
TRBD2	15	-	TRBV5-1	TRBJ2-7	CASSQLAGAQGEQYF	TGCGCCAGCAGCCAACTAGCGGGAGCCCAGGGGGAGCAGTACTTC
-	13	-	TRBV12-3/TRBV12-4	TRBJ2-7	CASSKGLPYEQYF	TGTGCCAGCAGCAAGGGACTTCCCTACGAGCAGTACTTC
TRBD2	15	-	TRBV4-2	TRBJ2-2	CASSQAAGGSGELFF	TGTGCCAGCAGCCAAGCCGCGGGAGGGTCCGGGGAGCTGTTTTTT
TRBD1	14	-	TRBV7-2	TRBJ2-7	CASSRQGGTYEQYF	TGTGCCAGCAGCAGACAGGGGGGAACCTACGAGCAGTACTTC
-	11	-	TRBV27	TRBJ2-1	CASSFRYEQFF	TGTGCCAGCAGTTTTCGTTATGAGCAGTTCTTC
TRBD1	14	-	TRBV2	TRBJ2-7	CASSGRDRENEQYF	TGTGCCAGCAGTGGTCGCGACAGGGAAAACGAGCAGTACTTC
TRBD2	15	-	TRBV11-2	TRBJ2-1	CASSLGVLAGDEQFF	TGTGCCAGCAGCTTAGGGGTGCTAGCGGGGGATGAGCAGTTCTTC
-	13	-	TRBV19	TRBJ2-7	CASSIVADYEQYF	TGTGCCAGTAGTATAGTGGCCGATTACGAGCAGTACTTC
-	11	-	TRBV28	TRBJ2-5	CASSLEETQYF	TGTGCCAGCAGCCTAGAAGAGACCCAGTACTTC
TRBD1	15	once	TRBV6-5	TRBJ2-7	CASSIVGTGEYEQYF	TGTGCCAGCAGTATAGTGGGGACAGGGGAGTATGAGCAGTACTTC
-	18	-	TRBV18	TRBJ2-6	CASSPPGVTSSGANVLTF	TGTGCCAGCTCACCTCCGGGAGTTACCAGCTCTGGGGCCAACGTCCTGACTTTC
TRBD2	16	-	TRBV7-2	TRBJ2-5	CASSLGNSGSWETQYF	TGTGCCAGCAGCTTAGGGAATAGCGGGAGTTGGGAGACCCAGTACTTC
-	17	-	TRBV15	TRBJ1-3	CATSRQAGASSGNTIYF	TGTGCCACCAGCAGACAGGCAGGGGCTTCCTCTGGAAACACCATATATTTT
-	16	-	TRBV19	TRBJ1-4	CASSIKMGAGHEKLFF	TGTGCCAGTAGTATTAAAATGGGCGCAGGTCACGAAAAACTGTTTTTT
TRBD2	16	once	TRBV7-3	TRBJ2-1	CASSTGLAGGSNEQFF	TGTGCCAGCAGCACCGGACTAGCGGGGGGAAGCAATGAGCAGTTCTTC
-	15	once	TRBV7-9	TRBJ1-6	CASTHGGSDNSPLHF	TGTGCCAGCACCCACGGGGGTTCGGATAATTCACCCCTCCACTTT
-	14	-	TRBV2	TRBJ1-1	CASSETVLNTEAFF	TGTGCCAGCAGTGAGACAGTCTTGAACACTGAAGCTTTCTTT
-	14	-	TRBV5-1	TRBJ2-5	CASSQTRPGETQYF	TGCGCCAGCAGCCAGACTAGGCCGGGGGAGACCCAGTACTTC
-	15	-	TRBV18	TRBJ2-6	CASSPGTTGANVLTF	TGTGCCAGCTCACCAGGGACAACTGGGGCCAACGTCCTGACTTTC
-	13	-	TRBV7-8	TRBJ1-2	CASSQDWYYGYTF	TGTGCCAGCAGCCAAGACTGGTACTATGGCTACACCTTC
TRBD2	16	-	TRBV9	TRBJ2-1	CASSPRAGGSYNEQFF	TGTGCCAGCAGCCCTCGGGCGGGGGGCTCCTACAATGAGCAGTTCTTC
TRBD2	15	once	TRBV6-2/TRBV6-3	TRBJ2-7	CASSATSSGRYEQYF	TGTGCCAGCAGTGCCACTTCTAGCGGGAGGTACGAGCAGTACTTC
TRBD1	15	-	TRBV6-5	TRBJ2-3	CASSYTGQRTDTQYF	TGTGCCAGCAGTTACACGGGACAGCGCACAGATACGCAGTATTTT
TRBD1	13	-	TRBV30	TRBJ1-2	CAWSETGGGGYTF	TGTGCCTGGAGCGAGACAGGGGGTGGAGGCTACACCTTC
-	13	-	TRBV19	TRBJ2-7	CASSIWPPYEQYF	TGTGCCAGTAGTATATGGCCACCCTACGAGCAGTACTTC
-	13	-	TRBV10-3	TRBJ1-3	CAISGGTGNTIYF	TGTGCCATCAGTGGCGGGACTGGAAACACCATATATTTT
TRBD1	15	few	TRBV5-1	TRBJ2-1	CASNLGQGSYNEQFF	TGCGCCAGCAACCTAGGACAGGGCTCCTACAATGAGCAGTTCTTC
TRBD1	14	-	TRBV11-2	TRBJ2-7	CASSLQQGTYEQYF	TGTGCCAGCAGCTTACAACAGGGGACCTACGAGCAGTACTTC
-	15	-	TRBV5-1	TRBJ1-1	CASSFRGRSNTEAFF	TGCGCCAGCAGCTTCAGGGGTAGATCGAACACTGAAGCTTTCTTT
TRBD2	14	-	TRBV7-3	TRBJ2-2	CASSSRGDTGELFF	TGTGCCAGCAGCTCGCGGGGGGATACCGGGGAGCTGTTTTTT
TRBD1	14	-	TRBV6-5	TRBJ2-7	CASKTGFRAYEQYF	TGTGCCAGCAAGACAGGGTTTCGCGCCTACGAGCAGTACTTC
-	16	-	TRBV7-9	TRBJ2-5	CASSLLGAGNRETQYF	TGTGCCAGCAGCTTATTAGGGGCGGGAAATAGAGAGACCCAGTACTTC